The 25 T cell receptor beta chains given below trace back to one sample, sequenced in a study of blood T cell repertoires in COVID-19. TCRdb keeps only in-frame clones here, not all; method: immunoSEQ multiplex PCR. The sample includes tens of thousands of clones, approximately 80% of them seen just once. Sequences were obtained from peripheral blood. The origin of the receptors is a human donor in a cohort sampled during active COVID-19.

This sequence joins TRBV5-4 and TRBJ2-7; D is possibly TRBD1 (6 bases). The CDR3 contains 15 residues. Germline V gene sequence: CDR1 SGHNT, CDR2 YYREEE (reference sequence). V dropped 0 bases and J dropped 1 base, with 11 bases sitting between them. This CDR3 is CASSLEQGRSYEQYF. CDR3 in DNA: TGTGCCAGCAGCTTGGAACAGGGTCGATCCTACGAGCAGTACTTC.

This clone came up a few times. The gene calls are TRBV6-6 and TRBJ2-2; TRBD1 matches at 7 bases. The CDR3 has 15 amino acids. Germline trimming cut 6 bases from V and 3 bases from J; bases unmatched to any gene: 7. Germline CDR1 and CDR2: MNHNY and SVGAGI (reference sequence). The CDR3: CASSPGTAHTGELFF. CDR3 bases: TGTGCCAGCAGCCCTGGGACAGCCCACACCGGGGAGCTGTTTTTT.

This chain uses TRBV5-1 with TRBJ2-3; tentative D call: TRBD2 (5 bases). From germline, CDR1 is SGHRS and CDR2 YFSETQ. The CDR3 runs to 18 residues. Trimming stripped 0 bases from V and 4 bases from J, with 21 bases between. The CDR3 reads CASSLGRVSPLNPDTQYF. DNA for the CDR3: TGCGCCAGCAGCTTGGGGCGGGTGAGCCCCCTGAATCCAGATACGCAGTATTTT. Combining the CDR3 with reference TRBV5-1 and TRBJ2-3 gives the whole variable domain KAGVTQTPRYLIKTRGQQVTLSCSPISGHRSVSWYQQTPGQGLQFLFEYFSETQRNKGNFPGRFSGRQFSNSRSEMNVSTLELGDSALYLCASSLGRVSPLNPDTQYFGPGTRLTVL.

This clone was detected a few times. The chain is built from TRBV9 and TRBJ1-1, with 8 bases matching TRBD1. The CDR3 has 15 residues. Trimming at V came to 0 bases and at J to 3 bases, leaving 4 bases not matched to a gene. In germline, CDR1 is SGDLS, CDR2 YYNGEE. DNA of the CDR3: TGTGCCAGCAGCGTAGTGCCGACAGGGGACACTGAAGCTTTCTTT. It encodes CASSVVPTGDTEAFF.

The rearrangement uses TRBV30 and TRBJ1-2; D is unclear. The V and J ends lost 3 bases and 2 bases respectively, with 13 bases between them. This CDR3 spans 14 amino acids. Germline CDR1 and CDR2: GTSNPN and SVGIG (reference sequence). The CDR3 is CAWRLMGRNYGYTF. The CDR3 coding sequence is TGTGCCTGGAGGCTCATGGGCAGGAACTATGGCTACACCTTC.

CDR3 residues: CASNSQGDSEKLFF. CDR3 DNA sequence: TGTGCCAGCAACTCCCAGGGGGATAGTGAAAAACTGTTTTTT. The chain has TRBV19 and TRBJ1-4; TRBD1 matches 7 bases. Germline V gives CDR1 LNHDA, CDR2 SQIVND (reference sequence). This CDR3 contains 14 residues. Losses at the gene ends were 9 bases for V and 7 bases for J; bases not matched to a gene: 11.

The chain combines TRBV6-5 with TRBJ2-7, with D perhaps matching TRBD1 (6 bases). CDR1 and CDR2 from the germline V gene are MNHEY and SVGAGI. The V end was cut by 6 bases, the J end by 0 bases, with 15 bases between. This CDR3 is 15 amino acids long. The CDR3 region is CASRVGDTVSYEQYF. The CDR3 coding sequence is TGTGCCAGCAGAGTTGGGGACACCGTCTCCTACGAGCAGTACTTC.

The chain employs TRBV28 and TRBJ2-3; TRBD1 is a possible D gene (6 bases). Trimming stripped 2 bases from V and 7 bases from J, with 13 bases between. The length of the CDR3 is 14 residues. Germline assignment: CDR1 MDHEN and CDR2 SYDVKM. The CDR3 loop reads CASSLEAGAYTQYF. In nucleotides, the CDR3 is TGTGCCAGCAGTTTAGAAGCAGGGGCGTATACGCAGTATTTT. Full variable domain (outside the CDR3, taken from reference TRBV28 and TRBJ2-3): DVKVTQSSRYLVKRTGEKVFLECVQDMDHENMFWYRQDPGLGLRLIYFSYDVKMKEKGDIPEGYSVSREKKERFSLILESASTNQTSMYLCASSLEAGAYTQYFGPGTRLTVL.

The V and J genes are TRBV7-8 and TRBJ2-2; 7 bases map to TRBD2. The CDR3 sequence is 15 residues long. Germline-derived CDR1 and CDR2 are SGHVS and FQNEAQ. Trimming at V came to 2 bases and at J to 3 bases, leaving 3 bases not matched to a gene. Here the CDR3 reads CASSLREGDTGELFF. For the CDR3, the DNA is TGTGCCAGCAGCTTAAGGGAGGGAGACACCGGGGAGCTGTTTTTT.

J is TRBJ2-5 and V is TRBV27; 8 bases fit TRBD1. CDR1 MNHEY and CDR2 SMNVEV come from the germline V gene (reference sequence). CDR3 length: 14 residues. J was trimmed by 1 base and V by 6 bases; bases with no gene match: 4. DNA of the CDR3: TGTGCCAGCAGGGGGACAGGCCTCCAAGAGACCCAGTACTTC. Translation gives CASRGTGLQETQYF.

V and J are TRBV11-2 and TRBJ1-1; D might be TRBD1 (6 bases). The ends were cut back, 5 bases at V and 1 base at J, with 14 bases in the middle. This CDR3 has 15 amino acids. Germline assignment: CDR1 SGHAT and CDR2 FQNNGV. This CDR3 is CASSPPGTKNTEAFF. DNA for the CDR3: TGTGCCAGCAGCCCCCCCGGGACAAAGAACACTGAAGCTTTCTTT.

CDR3 in amino acids: CASSIARDSIQHF. In nucleotides, the CDR3 is TGTGCCAGTAGTATTGCCCGGGACAGCATCCAGCATTTT. The chain has TRBV19 and TRBJ1-5; 7 bases agree with TRBD1. CDR1 LNHDA and CDR2 SQIVND come from the germline V gene (reference sequence). The V and J ends lost 3 bases and 12 bases, in that order; junction bases with no gene match: 8. The CDR3 runs to 13 residues.

The CDR3 nucleotides are TGTGCCAGCAGTCCCCAGGGAGGATGGGGTGAAAAACTGTTTTTT. This translates into CASSPQGGWGEKLFF. The rearrangement uses TRBV28 and TRBJ1-4, with a weak D call TRBD1 (5 bases). Trimming cost V 5 bases and J 7 bases, with 17 bases left between them. Germline CDR1 reads MDHEN; CDR2 reads SYDVKM. This CDR3 region has 15 residues.

J is TRBJ1-2 and V is TRBV28; D is possibly TRBD1 (6 bases). CDR3 length: 15 residues. Trimming removed 5 bases from V and 4 bases from J, with 17 bases in between. Germline CDR1 reads MDHEN; CDR2 reads SYDVKM. In nucleotides, the CDR3 is TGTGCCAGCAGTCCCCCGGACAGCTCTGGCTATGGCTACACCTTC. Amino acids: CASSPPDSSGYGYTF.

The CDR3 DNA reads TGTGCCAGCATTCCACAGGTGAACACTGAAGCTTTCTTT. Translated, it gives CASIPQVNTEAFF. V and J are TRBV28 and TRBJ1-1; the D gene is possibly TRBD1 (5 bases). The germline V and J ends were trimmed by 7 bases and 0 bases, with 9 bases remaining between them. This CDR3 is 13 amino acids long. In germline, CDR1 is MDHEN, CDR2 SYDVKM.

The chain links TRBV27 to TRBJ2-5; 12 bases map to TRBD2. The ends lost 6 bases at V and 7 bases at J; junction bases unmatched: 9. This CDR3 is 15 amino acids long. CDR1 and CDR2 (germline): MNHEY, SMNVEV (reference sequence). The CDR3 DNA reads TGTGCCAGCAGCCCAAGACTAGCGGGAGAACGGACCCAGTACTTC. Translated, it gives CASSPRLAGERTQYF.

J is TRBJ2-3 and V is TRBV11-2; no clear D gene. CDR1 and CDR2 (germline): SGHAT, FQNNGV. This CDR3 has 13 residues. Trimming stripped 1 base from V and 5 bases from J, with 7 bases between. The CDR3 DNA follows: TGTGCCAGCAGCTTAGGTTTTATAGATACGCAGTATTTT. The encoded protein is CASSLGFIDTQYF.

The V and J genes are TRBV10-2 and TRBJ2-5; 9 nucleotides agree with TRBD2. This CDR3 has 16 residues. Germline CDR1 reads WSHSY; CDR2 reads SAAADI. V lost 3 bases to trimming and J lost 2 bases; unmatched junction nucleotides: 7. CDR3 residues: CASSDVLAGPQETQYF. CDR3 sequence (DNA): TGCGCCAGCAGTGATGTCCTAGCGGGACCACAAGAGACCCAGTACTTC.

There are a few counts of this clone. The rearrangement uses TRBV5-5 and TRBJ1-1, with 7 bases matching TRBD1. Trimming removed 4 bases from V and 7 bases from J; junction bases left unmatched: 13. The CDR3 sequence is 15 residues long. Germline-derived CDR1 and CDR2 are SGHKS and YYEKEE (reference sequence). This chain's CDR3 is CASSPGTAIPLEAFF. The CDR3 DNA follows: TGTGCCAGCAGCCCAGGGACAGCTATCCCCCTTGAAGCTTTCTTT.

This clone showed up just a few times. This chain connects TRBV28 to TRBJ2-3; 11 bases are shared with TRBD1. CDR1 MDHEN and CDR2 SYDVKM come from the germline V gene. The CDR3 has 15 residues. V was pared by 7 bases and J by 4 bases, with 7 bases of the junction left unmatched. CDR3 amino acids: CASISGQGAADTQYF. CDR3 coding DNA: TGTGCCAGCATTTCCGGACAGGGGGCCGCAGATACGCAGTATTTT.

The genes are TRBV5-1 and TRBJ2-3, with TRBD2 matching 7 bases. The CDR3 loop spans 14 amino acids. Trimming cost V 1 base and J 2 bases; bases outside gene matches: 1. Germline V gives CDR1 SGHRS, CDR2 YFSETQ. The CDR3 sequence is CASSLTSATDTQYF. Here the CDR3 DNA reads TGCGCCAGCAGCTTGACTAGCGCCACAGATACGCAGTATTTT.

CDR3 nucleotide sequence: TGTGCCACCAGCCAGGGACTCACCGGGGAGCTGTTTTTT. Amino acids: CATSQGLTGELFF. V usage is TRBV24-1 and J usage is TRBJ2-2, with D perhaps matching TRBD2 (6 bases). The CDR3 runs to 13 residues. Germline-derived CDR1 and CDR2 are KGHDR and SFDVKD. Trimming cost V 7 bases and J 4 bases, with 9 bases left between them.

V and J are TRBV5-6 and TRBJ2-7; 7 bases fit TRBD2. Trimming took 4 bases from V and 4 from J; bases not matched to a gene: 5. The CDR3 has 13 residues. The germline CDR1 and CDR2 sequences are SGHDT and YYEEEE. The CDR3 bases are TGTGCCAGCAGCCCGGGACTACCTTACGAGCAGTACTTC. Encoded protein: CASSPGLPYEQYF.

The chain uses TRBV28 and TRBJ1-2, with 11 bases matching TRBD1. This CDR3 has 13 amino acids. Looked up from germline, CDR1 is MDHEN and CDR2 is SYDVKM. V was clipped by 4 bases and J by 7 bases; unmatched bases: 2. The CDR3 coding sequence is TGTGCCAGCAGTTCGGACAGGGGGCTTGGCTACACCTTC. Protein sequence: CASSSDRGLGYTF.

This chain uses TRBV4-3 with TRBJ2-3; no definite D call. Germline V CDR1 and CDR2: LGHNA, YSLEER. V lost 0 bases, J lost 0 bases, and 10 bases lay in between. The CDR3 has 16 amino acids. The CDR3 loop is CASSQDQASSTDTQYF. The CDR3 DNA reads TGCGCCAGCAGCCAAGACCAGGCGTCTAGCACAGATACGCAGTATTTT.